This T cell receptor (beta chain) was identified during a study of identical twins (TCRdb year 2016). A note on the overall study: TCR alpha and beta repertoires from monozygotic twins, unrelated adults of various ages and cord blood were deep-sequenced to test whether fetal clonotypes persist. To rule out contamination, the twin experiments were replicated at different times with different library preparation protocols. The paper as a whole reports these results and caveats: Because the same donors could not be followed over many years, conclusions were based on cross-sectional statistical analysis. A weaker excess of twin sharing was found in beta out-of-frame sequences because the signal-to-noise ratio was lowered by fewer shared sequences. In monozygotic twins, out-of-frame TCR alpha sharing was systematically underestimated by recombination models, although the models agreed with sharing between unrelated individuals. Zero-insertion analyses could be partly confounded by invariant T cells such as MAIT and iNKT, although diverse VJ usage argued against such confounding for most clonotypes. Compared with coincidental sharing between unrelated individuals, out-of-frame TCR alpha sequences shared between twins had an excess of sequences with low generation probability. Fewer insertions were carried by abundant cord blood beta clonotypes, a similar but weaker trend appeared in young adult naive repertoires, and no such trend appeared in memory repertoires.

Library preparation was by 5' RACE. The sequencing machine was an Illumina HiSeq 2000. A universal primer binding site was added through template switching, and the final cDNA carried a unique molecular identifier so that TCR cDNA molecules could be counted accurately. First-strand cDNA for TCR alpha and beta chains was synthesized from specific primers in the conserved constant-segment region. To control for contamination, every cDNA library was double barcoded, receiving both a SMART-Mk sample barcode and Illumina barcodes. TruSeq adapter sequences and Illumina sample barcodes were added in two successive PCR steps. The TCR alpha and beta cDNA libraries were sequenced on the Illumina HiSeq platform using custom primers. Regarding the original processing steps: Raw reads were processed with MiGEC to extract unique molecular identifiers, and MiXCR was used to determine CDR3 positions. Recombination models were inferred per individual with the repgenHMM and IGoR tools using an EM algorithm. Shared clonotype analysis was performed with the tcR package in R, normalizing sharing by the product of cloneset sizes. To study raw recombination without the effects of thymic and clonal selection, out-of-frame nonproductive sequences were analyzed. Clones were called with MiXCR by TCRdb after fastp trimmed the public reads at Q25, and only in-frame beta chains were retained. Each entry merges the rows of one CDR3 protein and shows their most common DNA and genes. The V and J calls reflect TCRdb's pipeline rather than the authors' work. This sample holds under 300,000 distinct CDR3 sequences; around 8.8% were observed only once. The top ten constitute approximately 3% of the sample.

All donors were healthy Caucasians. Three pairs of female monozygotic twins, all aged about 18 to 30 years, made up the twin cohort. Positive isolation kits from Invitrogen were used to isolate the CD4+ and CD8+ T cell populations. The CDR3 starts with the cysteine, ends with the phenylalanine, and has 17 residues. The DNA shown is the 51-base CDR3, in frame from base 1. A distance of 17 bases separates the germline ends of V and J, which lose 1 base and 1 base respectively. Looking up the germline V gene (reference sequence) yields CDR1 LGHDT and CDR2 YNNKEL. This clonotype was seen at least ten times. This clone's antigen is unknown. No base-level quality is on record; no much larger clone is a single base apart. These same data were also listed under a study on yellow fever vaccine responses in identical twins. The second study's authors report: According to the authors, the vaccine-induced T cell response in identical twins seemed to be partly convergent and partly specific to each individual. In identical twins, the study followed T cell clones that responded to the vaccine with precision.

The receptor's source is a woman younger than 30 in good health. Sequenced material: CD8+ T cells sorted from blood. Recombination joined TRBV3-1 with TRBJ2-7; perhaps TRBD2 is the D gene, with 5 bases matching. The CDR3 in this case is CASSQGALGGISYEQYF. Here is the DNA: TGTGCCAGCAGCCAAGGGGCACTAGGCGGTATTTCCTACGAGCAGTACTTC.